This entry lists 10 T cell receptor beta chains sequenced from one sample in a study of memory CD4+ T cells and cytomegalovirus serostatus. Repertoires were generated with immunoSEQ multiplex PCR, while TCRdb's copy carries only in-frame clones and drops some. The sample lists around 63,000 clones; 80% were seen once. Single viable CD3+CD4+CD8-CD45RO+ cells were sorted as the memory CD4+ T cells. The sequenced sample consisted of memory CD4+ T cells from blood. These receptors were collected from an adult in good health and CMV-seronegative. Some clones in this sample may be carry-over from other donors' samples.

The count of this clone is one. This chain links TRBV4-1 with TRBJ2-1, with 11 bases lining up with TRBD2. Per germline, CDR1 MGHRA and CDR2 YSYEKL. The CDR3 is 15 residues long. V was clipped by 1 base and J by 10 bases; unmatched bases: 6. This chain's CDR3 is CASSQVSGGAGEQFF. Here the CDR3 DNA reads TGCGCCAGCAGCCAAGTTAGCGGGGGGGCCGGGGAGCAGTTCTTC.

This rearrangement joins TRBV6-5 to TRBJ1-3, with D hard to call. CDR3 length: 15 residues. V lost 6 bases and J 2 bases, leaving 14 bases between the germline ends. Germline CDR1 reads MNHEY; CDR2 reads SVGAGI. CDR3 in amino acids: CASSLRGRAGNTIYF. CDR3 nucleotides: TGTGCCAGCAGCCTCCGAGGAAGGGCTGGAAACACCATATATTTT.

The chain uses TRBV28 and TRBJ2-4; D might be TRBD1 (5 bases). Between the trimmed V and J ends, which lost 7 bases and 5 bases, there was a span of 15 bases. The CDR3 spans 14 residues. Germline V gene data show CDR1 as MDHEN and CDR2 as SYDVKM. In DNA form, the CDR3 reads TGTGCCAGCAAACGCTTCGGACAACAAAACATTCAGTACTTC. Its protein is CASKRFGQQNIQYF.

V is TRBV6-5 and J is TRBJ2-3; D call uncertain. V was clipped by 8 bases and J by 0 bases, with 12 bases between them. The germline V gene has CDR1 MNHEY and CDR2 SVGAGI. This CDR3 is built from 14 residues. CDR3 amino acids: CASSLISSTDTQYF. DNA for the CDR3: TGTGCCAGCTCTTTGATTTCTAGCACAGATACGCAGTATTTT.

This clone was seen more than once but under ten times. The chain has TRBV7-9 and TRBJ1-1; the match to TRBD1 covers 8 bases. J lost 3 bases, V lost 5 bases, and 5 bases had no gene match. The CDR3 sequence is 14 residues long. CDR1 and CDR2 from the germline V gene are SEHNR and FQNEAQ (reference sequence). CDR3 nucleotide sequence: TGTGCCAGCAGCCAAACAGGGGGGCACACTGAAGCTTTCTTT. Amino acids: CASSQTGGHTEAFF. Using reference TRBV7-9 and TRBJ1-1 for the parts outside the CDR3, the full variable domain is DTGVSQNPRHKITKRGQNVTFRCDPISEHNRLYWYRQTLGQGPEFLTYFQNEAQLEKSRLLSDRFSAERPKGSFSTLEIQRTEQGDSAMYLCASSQTGGHTEAFFGQGTRLTVV.

V gene TRBV6-5 combines with J gene TRBJ2-6; tentatively, D is TRBD2 (5 bases). The germline V gene has CDR1 MNHEY and CDR2 SVGAGI. The CDR3 is 14 amino acids. Trimming stripped 7 bases from V and 0 bases from J, with 7 bases between. CDR3 coding DNA: TGTGCCAGCAAGCGGACCTCTGGGGCCAACGTCCTGACTTTC. This gives the protein CASKRTSGANVLTF.

This clone was seen just once. The chain couples TRBV19 to TRBJ2-5, with 8 bases fitting TRBD1. Germline V lookup: CDR1 LNHDA, CDR2 SQIVND (reference sequence). The CDR3 runs to 14 residues. Unmatched junction bases numbered 6, after V lost 3 bases and J lost 6 bases. The CDR3 region has the DNA TGTGCCAGTAGTATTACAGGGGGTAGGAAGACCCAGTACTTC. This translates into CASSITGGRKTQYF.

This rearrangement joins TRBV7-2 to TRBJ1-2; tentative D call: TRBD1 (5 bases). The CDR3 is made up of 14 amino acids. Trimming left V 1 base short and J 1 base short, with 7 bases between. Germline V gene lookup returns CDR1 SGHTA and CDR2 FQGNSA. This chain's CDR3 is CASSLGQINYGYTF. Written as DNA, the CDR3 is TGTGCCAGCAGCTTAGGACAGATTAACTATGGCTACACCTTC.

The chain has TRBV5-1 and TRBJ2-2; 11 nucleotides match TRBD2. The CDR3 covers 16 residues. Per the germline V gene, CDR1 is SGHRS and CDR2 is YFSETQ. The V segment lost 4 bases and the J segment 1 base; nucleotides outside the gene matches: 3. The CDR3 bases are TGCGCCAGCAGCGGAGGGACTAGCGGGAACACCGGGGAGCTGTTTTTT. It specifies CASSGGTSGNTGELFF.

The V and J genes are TRBV28 and TRBJ1-1; no reliable D call. The V end was cut by 1 base, the J end by 1 base, with 7 bases between. Germline V gives CDR1 MDHEN, CDR2 SYDVKM. The CDR3 is made up of 14 amino acids. Here the CDR3 DNA reads TGTGCCAGCAGTTTATCGGGCAGGAACACTGAAGCTTTCTTT. It encodes CASSLSGRNTEAFF.